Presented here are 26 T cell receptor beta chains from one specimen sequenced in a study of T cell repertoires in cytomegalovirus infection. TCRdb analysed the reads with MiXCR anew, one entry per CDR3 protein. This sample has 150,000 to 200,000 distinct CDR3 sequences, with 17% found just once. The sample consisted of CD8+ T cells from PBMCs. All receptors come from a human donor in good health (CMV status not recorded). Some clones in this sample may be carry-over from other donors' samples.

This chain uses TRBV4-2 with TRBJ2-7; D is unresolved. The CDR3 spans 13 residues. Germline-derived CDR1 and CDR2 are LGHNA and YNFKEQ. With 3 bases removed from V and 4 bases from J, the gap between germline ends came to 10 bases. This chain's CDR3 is CASSQRELYEQYF. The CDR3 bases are TGTGCCAGCAGCCAGCGCGAGCTTTACGAGCAGTACTTC.

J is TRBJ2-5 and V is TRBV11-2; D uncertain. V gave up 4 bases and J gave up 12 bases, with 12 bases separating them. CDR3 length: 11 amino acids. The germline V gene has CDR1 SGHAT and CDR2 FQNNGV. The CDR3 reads CASSSGPDKYF. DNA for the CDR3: TGTGCCAGCAGCTCCGGGCCGGATAAGTACTTC.

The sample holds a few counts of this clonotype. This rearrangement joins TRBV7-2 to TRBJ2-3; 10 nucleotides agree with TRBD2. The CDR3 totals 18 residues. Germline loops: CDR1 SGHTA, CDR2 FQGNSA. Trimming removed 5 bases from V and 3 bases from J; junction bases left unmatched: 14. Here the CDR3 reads CASSPLKRAGGLTDTQYF. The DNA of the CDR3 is TGTGCCAGCAGCCCCTTAAAGAGAGCGGGGGGGCTTACAGATACGCAGTATTTT.

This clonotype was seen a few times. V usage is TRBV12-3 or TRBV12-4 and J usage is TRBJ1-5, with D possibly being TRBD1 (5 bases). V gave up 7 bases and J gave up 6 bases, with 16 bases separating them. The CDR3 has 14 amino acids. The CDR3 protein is CASTSGGGGQPQHF. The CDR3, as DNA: TGTGCCAGCACCTCCGGCGGCGGGGGTCAGCCCCAGCATTTT.

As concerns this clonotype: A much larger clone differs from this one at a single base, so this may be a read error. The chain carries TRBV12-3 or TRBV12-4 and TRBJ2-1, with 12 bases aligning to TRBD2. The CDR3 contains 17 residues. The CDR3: CAISDPLRLAGDNEQFF. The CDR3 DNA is TGTGCCATCAGTGACCCCCTTCGACTAGCGGGGGACAATGAGCAGTTCTTC.

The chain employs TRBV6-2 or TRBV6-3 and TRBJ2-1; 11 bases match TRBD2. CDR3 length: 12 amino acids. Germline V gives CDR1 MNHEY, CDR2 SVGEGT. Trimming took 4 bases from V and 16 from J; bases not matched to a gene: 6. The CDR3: CASSWGTSGFFF. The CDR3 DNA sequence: TGTGCCAGCAGTTGGGGGACTAGCGGTTTTTTCTTC.

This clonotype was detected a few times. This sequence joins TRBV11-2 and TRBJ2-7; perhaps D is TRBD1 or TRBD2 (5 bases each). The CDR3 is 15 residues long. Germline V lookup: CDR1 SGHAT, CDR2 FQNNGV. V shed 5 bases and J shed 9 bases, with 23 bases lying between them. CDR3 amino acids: CASSTTEGERIGQYF. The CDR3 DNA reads TGTGCCAGCAGCACGACAGAGGGAGAGAGGATTGGGCAGTACTTC.

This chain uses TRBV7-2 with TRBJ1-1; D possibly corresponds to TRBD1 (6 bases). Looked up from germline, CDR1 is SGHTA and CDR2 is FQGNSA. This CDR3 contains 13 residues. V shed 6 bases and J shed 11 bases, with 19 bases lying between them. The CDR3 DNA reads TGTGCCAGCAGTGCCCGGGACACCCGAGGGGCTTTCTTT. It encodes CASSARDTRGAFF.

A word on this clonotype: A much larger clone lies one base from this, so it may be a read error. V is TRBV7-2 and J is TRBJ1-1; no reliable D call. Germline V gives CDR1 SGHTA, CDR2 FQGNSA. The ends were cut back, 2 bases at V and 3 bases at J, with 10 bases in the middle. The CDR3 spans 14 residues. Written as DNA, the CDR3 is TGTGCCAGCAGCTTAAGGACGGAGGACACTGAAGCTTTCTTT. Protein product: CASSLRTEDTEAFF.

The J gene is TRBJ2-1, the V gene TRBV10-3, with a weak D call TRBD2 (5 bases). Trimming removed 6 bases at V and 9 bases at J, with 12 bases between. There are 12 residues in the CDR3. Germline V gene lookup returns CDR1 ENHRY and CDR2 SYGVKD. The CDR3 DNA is TGTGCCATCAGGGCCGCTAGCATTGAGCAGTTCTTC. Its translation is CAIRAASIEQFF.

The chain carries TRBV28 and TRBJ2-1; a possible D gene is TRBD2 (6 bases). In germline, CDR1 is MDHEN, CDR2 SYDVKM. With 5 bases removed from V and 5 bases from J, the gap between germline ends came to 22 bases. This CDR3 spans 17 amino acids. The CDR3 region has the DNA TGTGCCAGCAGTCCGCGACGGGGGACTTATCCTCACAATGAGCAGTTCTTC. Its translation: CASSPRRGTYPHNEQFF. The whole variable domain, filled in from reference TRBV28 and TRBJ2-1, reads DVKVTQSSRYLVKRTGEKVFLECVQDMDHENMFWYRQDPGLGLRLIYFSYDVKMKEKGDIPEGYSVSREKKERFSLILESASTNQTSMYLCASSPRRGTYPHNEQFFGPGTRLTVL.

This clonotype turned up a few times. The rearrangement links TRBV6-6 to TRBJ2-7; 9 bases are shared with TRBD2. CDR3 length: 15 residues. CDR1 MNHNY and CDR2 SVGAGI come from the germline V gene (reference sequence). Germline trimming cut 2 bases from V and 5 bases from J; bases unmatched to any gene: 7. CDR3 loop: CASSYAGGLRHEQYF. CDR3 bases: TGTGCCAGCAGTTACGCGGGAGGGCTTCGCCACGAGCAGTACTTC.

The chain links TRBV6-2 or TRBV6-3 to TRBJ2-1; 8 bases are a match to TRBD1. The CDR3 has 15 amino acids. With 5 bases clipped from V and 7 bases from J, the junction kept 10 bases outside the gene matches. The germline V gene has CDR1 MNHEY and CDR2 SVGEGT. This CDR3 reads CASSPSTGETNEQFF. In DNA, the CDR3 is TGTGCCAGCAGTCCGTCGACAGGGGAAACTAATGAGCAGTTCTTC.

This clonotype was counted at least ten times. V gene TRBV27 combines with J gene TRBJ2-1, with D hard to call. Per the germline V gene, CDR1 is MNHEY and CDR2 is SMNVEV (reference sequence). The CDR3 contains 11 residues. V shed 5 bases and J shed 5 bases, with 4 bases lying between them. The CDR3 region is CASSAHNEQFF. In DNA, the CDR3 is TGTGCCAGCAGTGCGCACAATGAGCAGTTCTTC.

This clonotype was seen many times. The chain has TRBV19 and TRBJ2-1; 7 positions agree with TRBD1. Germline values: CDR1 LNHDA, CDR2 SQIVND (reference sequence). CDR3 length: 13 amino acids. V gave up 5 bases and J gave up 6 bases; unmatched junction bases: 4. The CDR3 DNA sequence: TGTGCCAGTAGTGCGACAGGGAGCAATGAGCAGTTCTTC. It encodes CASSATGSNEQFF.

The CDR3 region has the DNA TGTGCCAGCAGTTTTCGGCACAACACTGAAGCTTTCTTT. Translated: CASSFRHNTEAFF. This chain uses TRBV12-3 or TRBV12-4 with TRBJ1-1; D is unresolved. V was clipped by 3 bases and J by 2 bases, with 7 bases between them. The CDR3 consists of 13 residues.

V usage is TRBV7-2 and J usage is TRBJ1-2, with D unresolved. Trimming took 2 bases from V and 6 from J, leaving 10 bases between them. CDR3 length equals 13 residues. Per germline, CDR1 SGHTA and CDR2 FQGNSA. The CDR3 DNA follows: TGTGCCAGCAGCTTACGCGAGTACGATGGCTACACCTTC. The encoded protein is CASSLREYDGYTF.

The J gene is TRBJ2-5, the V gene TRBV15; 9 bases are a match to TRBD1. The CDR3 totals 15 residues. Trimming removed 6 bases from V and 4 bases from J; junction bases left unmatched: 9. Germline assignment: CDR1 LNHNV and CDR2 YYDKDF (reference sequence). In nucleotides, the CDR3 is TGTGCCACCAGTAGGGACAGGGCCAGCTCAGAGACCCAGTACTTC. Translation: CATSRDRASSETQYF.

CDR3 coding DNA: TGTGCCAGCAGTTACTCGGGGGGCTGGCAGCCCCAGCATTTT. It is translated as CASSYSGGWQPQHF. This chain connects TRBV6-2 or TRBV6-3 to TRBJ1-5, with D possibly matching TRBD1 (6 bases). The germline V gene encodes CDR1 MNHEY and CDR2 SVGEGT. CDR3 length: 14 residues. V shed 0 bases and J shed 7 bases, with 10 bases lying between them.

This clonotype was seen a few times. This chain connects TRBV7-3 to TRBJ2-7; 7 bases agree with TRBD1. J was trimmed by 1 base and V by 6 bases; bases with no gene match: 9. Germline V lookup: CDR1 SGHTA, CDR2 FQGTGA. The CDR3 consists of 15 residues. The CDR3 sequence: CASSLGPGGSYEQYF. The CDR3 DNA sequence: TGTGCCAGCAGTCTGGGGCCAGGGGGTTCCTACGAGCAGTACTTC.

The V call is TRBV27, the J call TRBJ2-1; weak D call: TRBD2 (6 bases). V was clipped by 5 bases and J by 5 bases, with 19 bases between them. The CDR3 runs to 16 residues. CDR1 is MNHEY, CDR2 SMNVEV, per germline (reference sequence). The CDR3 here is CASSLNWERANNEQFF. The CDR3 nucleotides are TGTGCCAGCAGTCTTAATTGGGAGCGGGCAAACAATGAGCAGTTCTTC.

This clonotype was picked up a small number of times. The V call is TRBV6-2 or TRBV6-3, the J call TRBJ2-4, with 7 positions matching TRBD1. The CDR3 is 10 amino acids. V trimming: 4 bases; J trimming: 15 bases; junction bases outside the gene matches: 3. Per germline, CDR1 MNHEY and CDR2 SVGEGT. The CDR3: CASSSGTVYF. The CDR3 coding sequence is TGTGCCAGCAGTTCCGGGACAGTGTACTTC.

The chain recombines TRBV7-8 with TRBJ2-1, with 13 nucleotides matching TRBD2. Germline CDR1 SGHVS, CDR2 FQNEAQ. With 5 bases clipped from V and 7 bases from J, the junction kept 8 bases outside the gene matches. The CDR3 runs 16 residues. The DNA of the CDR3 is TGTGCCAGCAGCCCGAAGGGACTAGCGGGACTGAATGAGCAGTTCTTC. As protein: CASSPKGLAGLNEQFF.

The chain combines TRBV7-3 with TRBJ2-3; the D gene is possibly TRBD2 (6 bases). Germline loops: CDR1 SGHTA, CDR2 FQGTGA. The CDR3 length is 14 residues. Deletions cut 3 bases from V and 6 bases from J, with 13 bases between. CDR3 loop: CASSFGGAPDTQYF. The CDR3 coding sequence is TGTGCCAGCAGCTTCGGCGGGGCCCCGGATACGCAGTATTTT.

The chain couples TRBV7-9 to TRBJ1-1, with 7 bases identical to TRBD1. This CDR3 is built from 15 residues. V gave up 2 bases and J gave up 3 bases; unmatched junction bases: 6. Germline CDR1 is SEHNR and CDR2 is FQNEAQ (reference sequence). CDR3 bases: TGTGCCAGCAGCTTATTGACAGGGAAGGACACTGAAGCTTTCTTT. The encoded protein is CASSLLTGKDTEAFF.

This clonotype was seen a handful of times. In DNA form, the CDR3 reads TGTGCCAGCAGCTCCCGGACAGGGGAAGAGACCCAGTACTTC. It yields the protein CASSSRTGEETQYF. The genes are TRBV7-8 and TRBJ2-5; 9 bases line up with TRBD1. CDR3 size: 14 residues. The germline V gene has CDR1 SGHVS and CDR2 FQNEAQ. J lost 3 bases, V lost 4 bases, and 3 bases had no gene match.